The clone carrying this T cell receptor beta chain has ten or more counts. Antigen specificity is unknown. These data belong to a study of response to subunit inactivated influenza vaccine. Using its own MiXCR run on the RT-PCR reads, TCRdb lists one record per CDR3 protein. Seen here are more than 700,000 distinct CDR3 sequences, 21% observed once, and the top ten hold about 9.4%. The CDR3 runs to 12 residues. Trimming at V came to 4 bases and at J to 14 bases, leaving 7 bases not matched to a gene. Germline V CDR1 and CDR2: SGHTA, FQGNSA. Study results and limitations: Few additional T cells are recruited per seasonal influenza vaccination, authors suggested.

The sample in question was PBMCs from blood, obtained less than 6 days after vaccination. V is TRBV7-2 and J is TRBJ2-1, with 8 bases aligning to TRBD1. The sequence derives from a man aged 50-59 years who received an inactivated influenza vaccine. Here the CDR3 DNA reads TGTGCCAGCAGCTCACGACAGGGGCCCAAGTTCTTC. Its protein product is CASSSRQGPKFF.